This T cell receptor beta chain emerged from a study of blood T cells in healthy people across ages. Whole-study results and caveats: Shifts in expanded clonotypes may have been confounded by donor CMV status, which was unknown. Comparison with aged donors showed that long-lived donors had more naive CD4+ cells and higher diversity.

With a J-beta primer mix and a sample-barcoded 5' primer, a second PCR ran about 7 to 12 cycles. TCRdb fed the 5' RACE reads into MiXCR, producing one record per CDR3 protein. The top ten clones hold approximately 20% of a sample with hundreds of thousands of distinct CDR3 sequences, 58% of them seen once. On this clonotype itself: Antigen unknown.

This sequence was found in a man aged 30 to 45 in good health. Input material: blood.

CDR3 protein: CASRDGRTNYGYTF. The CDR3 nucleotides read TGTGCCAGCAGGGATGGAAGAACTAACTATGGCTACACCTTC. The rearrangement uses TRBV7-9 and TRBJ1-2; D not certain. Germline V gene lookup returns CDR1 SEHNR and CDR2 FQNEAQ (reference sequence). The CDR3 runs to 14 residues. Trimming stripped 6 bases from V and 0 bases from J, with 11 bases between.